Presented here are 11 T cell receptor beta chains from one specimen sequenced in a study of early T cells in non-severe SARS-CoV-2 infection (dated by TCRdb to the early 2020s). The library was produced with 5' RACE. Sequencing was carried out with a NextSeq 500. The raw public reads went through TCRdb reprocessing: fastp at Q25, MiXCR clone calling, in-frame beta chains kept. Each entry merges the rows of one CDR3 protein and shows their most common DNA and genes. Here the sample has around 30,000 distinct CDR3 sequences; roughly 6% occur a single time. The top ten constitute approximately 23% of the sample. Material: whole blood. The receptors were gathered from an adult who was a healthcare worker with PCR-confirmed SARS-CoV-2 infection or an uninfected control (not recorded which).

This clonotype was observed at least ten times. The chain uses TRBV12-3 or TRBV12-4 and TRBJ2-3; D might be TRBD1 (5 bases). V was shortened by 6 bases and J by 6 bases, with 16 bases between the two germline ends. The CDR3 has 14 residues. This CDR3 is CASSTDTPQDTQYF. CDR3 DNA: TGTGCCAGCAGCACGGACACCCCTCAGGATACGCAGTATTTT.

This clonotype has at least ten counts. The chain employs TRBV30 and TRBJ1-2; perhaps TRBD1 as D (6 bases). V gave up 2 bases and J gave up 8 bases, with 12 bases separating them. Looked up from germline, CDR1 is GTSNPN and CDR2 is SVGIG (reference sequence). The CDR3 runs to 12 residues. CDR3 region: CAWSRQAGGYTF. For the CDR3, the DNA is TGTGCCTGGAGTCGACAGGCAGGAGGCTACACCTTC.

The sample holds many counts of this clonotype. The V call is TRBV27, the J call TRBJ2-1, with 8 positions matching TRBD1. The CDR3 totals 15 residues. V lost 4 bases and J lost 2; bases outside the gene matches: 4. From germline, CDR1 is MNHEY and CDR2 SMNVEV (reference sequence). The chain's CDR3 is CASSYGQGPYNEQFF. The CDR3 DNA follows: TGTGCCAGCAGTTACGGACAGGGCCCCTACAATGAGCAGTTCTTC.

This clonotype was picked up a small number of times. This chain links TRBV6-2 or TRBV6-3 with TRBJ2-5; unclear D gene. Deletions cut 1 base from V and 1 base from J, with 7 bases between. Germline V gene data show CDR1 as MNHEY and CDR2 as SVGEGT. The CDR3 contains 14 residues. CDR3 DNA: TGTGCCAGCAGTTACTTACCCACCCAAGAGACCCAGTACTTC. It encodes CASSYLPTQETQYF.

This clonotype was recorded at least ten times. V and J are TRBV6-2 or TRBV6-3 and TRBJ1-5; no firm D call. The V gene's germline CDR1 is MNHEY and CDR2 SVGEGT. The V end lost 6 bases, the J end lost 1 base, and 4 bases lay between the germline ends. The CDR3 is 12 residues long. CDR3 bases: TGTGCCAGCAGGCGAAGCAATCAGCCCCAGCATTTT. This sequence encodes CASRRSNQPQHF.

This clonotype was seen a handful of times. The chain is built from TRBV5-4 and TRBJ2-4; 9 bases line up with TRBD1. The CDR3 runs to 15 residues. Unmatched junction bases numbered 4, after V lost 0 bases and J lost 6 bases. The germline V gene encodes CDR1 SGHNT and CDR2 YYREEE (reference sequence). The CDR3, as DNA: TGTGCCAGCAGCTTGGCCCCGGACAGGGGAAACATTCAGTACTTC. Its translation is CASSLAPDRGNIQYF.

This clonotype occurred many times. The chain recombines TRBV19 with TRBJ2-1; D not certain. Germline values: CDR1 LNHDA, CDR2 SQIVND (reference sequence). V lost 7 bases and J lost 3, with 7 bases in between. This CDR3 has 12 residues. CDR3 nucleotide sequence: TGTGCCAGTATGAGCCTCTACAATGAGCAGTTCTTC. Its protein product is CASMSLYNEQFF. The entire variable domain, with the rest obtained from reference TRBV19 and TRBJ2-1, is as follows: DGGITQSPKYLFRKEGQNVTLSCEQNLNHDAMYWYRQDPGQGLRLIYYSQIVNDFQKGDIAEGYSVSREKKESFPLTVTSAQKNPTAFYLCASMSLYNEQFFGPGTRLTVL.

CDR3 loop: CASSYSVSGGPTDTQYF. CDR3 sequence (DNA): TGTGCCAGCAGTTACTCTGTTAGCGGGGGCCCAACAGATACGCAGTATTTT. The chain carries TRBV6-2 or TRBV6-3 and TRBJ2-3; 9 bases are shared with TRBD2. J lost 3 bases, V lost 0 bases, and 7 bases had no gene match. Germline V gene lookup returns CDR1 MNHEY and CDR2 SVGEGT. This CDR3 is built from 17 residues.

V gene TRBV20-1 combines with J gene TRBJ2-1; TRBD2 aligns across 7 bases. Germline V gene sequence: CDR1 DFQATT, CDR2 SNEGSKA (reference sequence). The ends lost 3 bases at V and 8 bases at J; junction bases unmatched: 10. This CDR3 spans 14 amino acids. In nucleotides, the CDR3 is TGCAGTGCTAGCCTCCGGACTAGTAGGGATGAGCAGTTCTTC. Translated, it gives CSASLRTSRDEQFF.

The table lists this clonotype with many counts. V gene TRBV3-1 combines with J gene TRBJ2-1, with 8 bases fitting TRBD2. CDR3 length: 18 amino acids. The junction had 9 bases not matched to a gene; V was cut back by 0 bases and J by 2 bases. Germline CDR1 LGHDT, CDR2 YNNKEL (reference sequence). CDR3 region: CASSQDLVGLGTYNEQFF. The CDR3 region has the DNA TGTGCCAGCAGCCAAGATCTTGTGGGACTAGGGACCTACAATGAGCAGTTCTTC.

This clonotype showed up many times. The J gene is TRBJ2-1, the V gene TRBV12-3 or TRBV12-4, with TRBD2 identical over 12 bases. V gave up 7 bases and J gave up 3 bases; unmatched junction bases: 4. The CDR3 runs 15 residues. This CDR3 reads CASTSGRAGYNEQFF. The CDR3 DNA sequence: TGTGCCAGCACTAGCGGGAGGGCCGGCTACAATGAGCAGTTCTTC.